This T cell receptor beta chain was obtained from a study of T cell repertoires in cytomegalovirus infection. Looking at the study overall: Indications came from public TCR beta signatures; they pointed to CMV infection and to a matching HLA type. Broader study findings: Dominating the ex vivo response were TCR beta clonotypes that were CMV-specific and HLA-C-restricted.

V lost 5 bases and J 0 bases, leaving 15 bases between the germline ends. This CDR3 comprises 16 residues. Germline-derived CDR1 and CDR2 are SGHTA and FQGNSA. TCRdb analysed the reads with MiXCR anew, one entry per CDR3 protein. In the table there are fewer than 200,000 distinct CDR3 sequences, approximately 19% of which are singletons. This clonotype was detected ten times or more. Its matching antigen is unknown. V gene TRBV7-2 combines with J gene TRBJ2-3, with D perhaps being TRBD1 or TRBD2 (5 bases each). Sequencing was performed on PBMCs. This receptor was obtained from a human donor in good health (CMV status not recorded). Some clones in this sample may be carry-over from other donors' samples. The CDR3 spells CASSVRDAKSTDTQYF. The CDR3 DNA sequence: TGTGCCAGCAGCGTTCGGGACGCCAAAAGCACAGATACGCAGTATTTT.